This T cell receptor (beta chain) emerged from a study of T cells in narcolepsy. The germline V gene encodes CDR1 MNHEY and CDR2 SVGAGI. The V gene lost 6 bases and the J gene lost 7 bases, with 10 bases spanning the gap. The CDR3 sequence is 13 residues long. This clone turned up a few times. Generated by immunoSEQ multiplex PCR, the TCRdb table keeps only in-frame clones and is missing some. This sample yields about 25,000 clones, of which around 85% are seen a single time; under 1.5% belongs to the top ten. Sequencing used CD45RA- memory CD4+ T cells from PBMCs. This TCR was recovered from a human donor with narcolepsy. The V call is TRBV6-5, the J call TRBJ1-6; D gene ambiguous. Here the CDR3 DNA reads TGTGCCAGCAGGGAGGGTAAGAATTCACCCCTCCACTTT. The encoded protein is CASREGKNSPLHF.